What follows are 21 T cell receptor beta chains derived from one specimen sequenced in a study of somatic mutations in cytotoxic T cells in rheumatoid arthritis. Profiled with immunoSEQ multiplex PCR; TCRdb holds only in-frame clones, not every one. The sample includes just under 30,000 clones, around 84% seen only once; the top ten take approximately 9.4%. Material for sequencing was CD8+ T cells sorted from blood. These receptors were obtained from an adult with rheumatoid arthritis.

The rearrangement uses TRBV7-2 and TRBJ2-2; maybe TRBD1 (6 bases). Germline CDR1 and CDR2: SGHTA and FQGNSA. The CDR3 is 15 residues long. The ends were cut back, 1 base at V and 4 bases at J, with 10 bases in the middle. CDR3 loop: CASSLEGGITGELFF. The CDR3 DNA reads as TGTGCCAGCAGCTTAGAAGGGGGTATCACCGGGGAGCTGTTTTTT.

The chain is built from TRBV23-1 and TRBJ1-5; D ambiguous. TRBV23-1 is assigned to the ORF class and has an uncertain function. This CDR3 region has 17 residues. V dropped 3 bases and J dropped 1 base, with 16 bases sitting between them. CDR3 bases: TGCGCCAGCAGTCACCCAAGGGAGATACTAAGCAATCAGCCCCAGCATTTT. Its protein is CASSHPREILSNQPQHF.

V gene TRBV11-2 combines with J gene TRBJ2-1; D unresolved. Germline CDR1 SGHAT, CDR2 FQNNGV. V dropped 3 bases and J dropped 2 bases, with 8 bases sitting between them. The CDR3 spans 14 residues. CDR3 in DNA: TGTGCCAGCAGCTTCGTAGGAGCCTACAATGAGCAGTTCTTC. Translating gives CASSFVGAYNEQFF. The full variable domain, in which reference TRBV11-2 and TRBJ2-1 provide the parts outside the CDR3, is EAGVAQSPRYKIIEKRQSVAFWCNPISGHATLYWYQQILGQGPKLLIQFQNNGVVDDSQLPKDRFSAERLKGVDSTLKIQPAKLEDSAVYLCASSFVGAYNEQFFGPGTRLTVL.

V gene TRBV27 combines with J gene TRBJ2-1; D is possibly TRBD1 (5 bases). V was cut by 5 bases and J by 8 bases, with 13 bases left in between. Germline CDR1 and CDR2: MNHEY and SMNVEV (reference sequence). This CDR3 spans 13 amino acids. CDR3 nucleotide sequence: TGTGCCAGCAGTCGAACTTGGGGCGATGAGCAGTTCTTC. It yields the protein CASSRTWGDEQFF.

The CDR3 sequence: CASSSPGAGTDTQYF. CDR3 DNA sequence: TGTGCCAGTAGTAGTCCAGGGGCAGGCACAGATACGCAGTATTTT. This chain uses TRBV19 with TRBJ2-3; D may be TRBD1 (6 bases). The V end lost 4 bases, the J end lost 1 base, and 12 bases lay between the germline ends. This CDR3 spans 15 amino acids. Germline assignment: CDR1 LNHDA and CDR2 SQIVND (reference sequence).

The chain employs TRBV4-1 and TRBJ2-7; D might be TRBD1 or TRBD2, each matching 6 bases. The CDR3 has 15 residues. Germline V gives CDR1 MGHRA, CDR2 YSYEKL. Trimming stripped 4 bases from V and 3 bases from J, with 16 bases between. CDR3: CASSPTGPGVYEQYF. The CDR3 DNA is TGCGCCAGCAGCCCCACAGGGCCGGGAGTCTACGAGCAGTACTTC.

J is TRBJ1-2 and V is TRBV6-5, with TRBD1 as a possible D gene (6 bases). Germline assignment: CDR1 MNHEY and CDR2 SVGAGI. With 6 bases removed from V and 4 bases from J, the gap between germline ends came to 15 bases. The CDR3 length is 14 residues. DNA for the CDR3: TGTGCCAGCAGCCTAACAGGGATCACCTATGGCTACACCTTC. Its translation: CASSLTGITYGYTF.

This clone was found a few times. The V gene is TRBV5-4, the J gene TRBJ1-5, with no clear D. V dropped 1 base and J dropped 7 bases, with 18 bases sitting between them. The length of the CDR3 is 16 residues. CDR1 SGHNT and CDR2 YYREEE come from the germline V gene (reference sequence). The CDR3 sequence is CASSLFERDGEQPQHF. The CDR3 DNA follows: TGTGCCAGCAGCTTGTTTGAACGGGATGGAGAGCAGCCCCAGCATTTT.

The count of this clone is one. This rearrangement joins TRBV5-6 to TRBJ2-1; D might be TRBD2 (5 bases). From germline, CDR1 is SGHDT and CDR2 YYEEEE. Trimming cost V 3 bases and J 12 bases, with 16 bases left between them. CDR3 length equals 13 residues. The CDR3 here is CASSSTLVWWQFF. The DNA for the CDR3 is TGTGCCAGCAGCTCCACACTAGTCTGGTGGCAGTTCTTC.

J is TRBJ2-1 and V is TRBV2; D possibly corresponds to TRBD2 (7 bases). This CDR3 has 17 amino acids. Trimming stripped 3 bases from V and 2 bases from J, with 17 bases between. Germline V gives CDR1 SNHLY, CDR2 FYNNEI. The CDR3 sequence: CASSDGGSGTPYNEQFF. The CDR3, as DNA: TGTGCCAGCAGTGACGGAGGAAGCGGGACACCCTACAATGAGCAGTTCTTC.

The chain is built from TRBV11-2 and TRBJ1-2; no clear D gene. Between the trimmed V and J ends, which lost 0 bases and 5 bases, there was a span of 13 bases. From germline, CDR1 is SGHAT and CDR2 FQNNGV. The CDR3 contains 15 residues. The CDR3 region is CASSLDHTHRYGYTF. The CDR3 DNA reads TGTGCCAGCAGCTTAGATCACACTCACCGTTATGGCTACACCTTC.

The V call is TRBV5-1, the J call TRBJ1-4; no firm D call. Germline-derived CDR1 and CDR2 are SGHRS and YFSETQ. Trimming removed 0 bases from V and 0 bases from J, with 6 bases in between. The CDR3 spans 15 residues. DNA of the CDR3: TGCGCCAGCAGCTTGGTGGGGTCAACTAATGAAAAACTGTTTTTT. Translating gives CASSLVGSTNEKLFF. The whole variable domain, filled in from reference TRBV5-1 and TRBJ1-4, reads KAGVTQTPRYLIKTRGQQVTLSCSPISGHRSVSWYQQTPGQGLQFLFEYFSETQRNKGNFPGRFSGRQFSNSRSEMNVSTLELGDSALYLCASSLVGSTNEKLFFGSGTQLSVL.

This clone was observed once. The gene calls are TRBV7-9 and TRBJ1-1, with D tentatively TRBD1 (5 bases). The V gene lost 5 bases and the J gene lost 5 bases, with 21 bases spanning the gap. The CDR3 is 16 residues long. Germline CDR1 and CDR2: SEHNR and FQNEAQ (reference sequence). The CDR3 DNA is TGTGCCAGCAGCCTCGACCGGACGGGGCGCGTGACTGAAGCTTTCTTT. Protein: CASSLDRTGRVTEAFF.

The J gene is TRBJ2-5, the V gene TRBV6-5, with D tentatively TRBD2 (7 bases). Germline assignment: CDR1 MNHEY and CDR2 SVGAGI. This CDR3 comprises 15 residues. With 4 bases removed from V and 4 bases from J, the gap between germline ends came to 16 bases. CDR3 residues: CASSSPRRGGETQYF. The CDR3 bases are TGTGCCAGCAGTTCCCCCCGGAGGGGGGGAGAGACCCAGTACTTC.

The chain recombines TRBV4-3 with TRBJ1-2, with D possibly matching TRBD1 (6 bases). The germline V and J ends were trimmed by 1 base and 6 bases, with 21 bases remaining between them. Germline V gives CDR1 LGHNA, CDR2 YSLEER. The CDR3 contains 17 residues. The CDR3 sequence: CASSQGGEMGQSHGYTF. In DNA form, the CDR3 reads TGCGCCAGCAGCCAAGGTGGGGAGATGGGACAATCGCATGGCTACACCTTC.

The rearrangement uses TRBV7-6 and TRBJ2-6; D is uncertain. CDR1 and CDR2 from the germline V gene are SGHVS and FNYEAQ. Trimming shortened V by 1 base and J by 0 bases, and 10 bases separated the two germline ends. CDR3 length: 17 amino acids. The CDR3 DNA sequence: TGTGCCAGCAGCTTAGAATTTAGCAACTCTGGGGCCAACGTCCTGACTTTC. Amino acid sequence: CASSLEFSNSGANVLTF. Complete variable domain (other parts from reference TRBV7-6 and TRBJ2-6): GAGVSQSPRYKVTKRGQDVALRCDPISGHVSLYWYRQALGQGPEFLTYFNYEAQQDKSGLPNDRFSAERPEGSISTLTIQRTEQRDSAMYRCASSLEFSNSGANVLTFGAGSRLTVL.

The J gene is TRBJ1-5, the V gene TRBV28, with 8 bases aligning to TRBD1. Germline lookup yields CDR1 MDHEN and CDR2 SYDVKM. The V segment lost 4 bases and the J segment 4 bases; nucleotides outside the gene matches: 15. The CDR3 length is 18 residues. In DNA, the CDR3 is TGTGCCAGCAGTTACCTGACAGGGGAAGTAATGCGAAATCAGCCCCAGCATTTT. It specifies CASSYLTGEVMRNQPQHF.

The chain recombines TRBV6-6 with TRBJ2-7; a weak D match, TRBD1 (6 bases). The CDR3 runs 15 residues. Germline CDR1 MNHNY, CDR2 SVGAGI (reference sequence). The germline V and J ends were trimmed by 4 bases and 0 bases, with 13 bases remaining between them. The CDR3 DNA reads TGTGCCAGCAGTTCGGCGCAGGGGCTCTCCTACGAGCAGTACTTC. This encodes CASSSAQGLSYEQYF.

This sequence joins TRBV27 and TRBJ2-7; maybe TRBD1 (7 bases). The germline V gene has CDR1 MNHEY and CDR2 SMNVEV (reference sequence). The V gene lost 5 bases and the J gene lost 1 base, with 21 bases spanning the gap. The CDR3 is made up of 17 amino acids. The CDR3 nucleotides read TGTGCCAGCAGTCCCCTCAGGGGGGACAGACTTTCCTACGAGCAGTACTTC. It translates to CASSPLRGDRLSYEQYF.

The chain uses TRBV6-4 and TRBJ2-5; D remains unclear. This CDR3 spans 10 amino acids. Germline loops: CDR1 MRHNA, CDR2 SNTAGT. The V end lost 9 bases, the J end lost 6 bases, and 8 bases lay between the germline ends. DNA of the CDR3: TGTGCCAGAGTAAGTAAGACCCAGTACTTC. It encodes CARVSKTQYF.

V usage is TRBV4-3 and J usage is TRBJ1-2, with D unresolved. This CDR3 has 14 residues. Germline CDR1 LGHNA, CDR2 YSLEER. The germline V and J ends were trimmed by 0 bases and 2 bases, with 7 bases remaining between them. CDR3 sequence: CASSQDQINYGYTF. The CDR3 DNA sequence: TGCGCCAGCAGCCAAGATCAGATAAACTATGGCTACACCTTC.